These 9 T cell receptor beta chains share one sample of origin, sequenced in a study of CD4+ T cells in melanoma. This table comes from immunoSEQ multiplex PCR, and its TCRdb copy is limited to in-frame clones, with some not included. The sample contains about 15,000 clones, approximately 88% of which appear only once. The specimen sequenced was cells from a culture (not recorded whether cultured in vitro). The receptors here all came from a human donor with melanoma.

The chain uses TRBV30 and TRBJ2-5; D gene unclear. This CDR3 has 13 residues. Germline CDR1 and CDR2: GTSNPN and SVGIG (reference sequence). V was trimmed by 4 bases and J by 7 bases, leaving 16 bases between them. The CDR3 sequence is CAWTARQVGTQYF. CDR3 DNA sequence: TGTGCCTGGACGGCTCGGCAGGTGGGGACCCAGTACTTC.

The V and J genes are TRBV10-3 and TRBJ2-7; tentative D call: TRBD1 (6 bases). CDR1 ENHRY and CDR2 SYGVKD come from the germline V gene. The CDR3 has 12 residues. V gave up 11 bases and J gave up 4 bases, with 15 bases separating them. The CDR3 reads CASMGAEYEQYF. In DNA, the CDR3 is TGTGCCTCGATGGGGGCCGAGTACGAGCAGTACTTC.

The chain links TRBV15 to TRBJ2-4; D call uncertain. The CDR3 extends over 14 amino acids. Germline values: CDR1 LNHNV, CDR2 YYDKDF (reference sequence). The germline V and J ends were trimmed by 0 bases and 7 bases, with 10 bases remaining between them. CDR3 amino acids: CATSRDWKVNIQYF. CDR3 bases: TGTGCCACCAGCAGAGATTGGAAGGTCAACATTCAGTACTTC.

V usage is TRBV4-1 and J usage is TRBJ1-6, with D perhaps matching TRBD1 (6 bases). The CDR3 totals 15 residues. Germline loops: CDR1 MGHRA, CDR2 YSYEKL. V was trimmed by 4 bases and J by 3 bases, leaving 10 bases between them. CDR3 in DNA: TGCGCCAGCAGCCCCGACAGGAACTATAATTCACCCCTCCACTTT. Translated, it gives CASSPDRNYNSPLHF.

The chain has TRBV7-9 and TRBJ2-3, with D perhaps being TRBD1 or TRBD2 (5 bases each). Germline CDR1 reads SEHNR; CDR2 reads FQNEAQ (reference sequence). The V end lost 5 bases, the J end lost 2 bases, and 20 bases lay between the germline ends. This CDR3 comprises 17 residues. DNA for the CDR3: TGTGCCAGCAGCCGGATACACTTCCGGGACCTCACAGATACGCAGTATTTT. The encoded protein is CASSRIHFRDLTDTQYF.

The V call is TRBV4-2, the J call TRBJ2-7; the match to TRBD2 covers 14 bases. V gave up 1 base and J gave up 3 bases; unmatched junction bases: 2. CDR3 length: 16 amino acids. Per germline, CDR1 LGHNA and CDR2 YNFKEQ. CDR3 bases: TGTGCCAGCAGCCAAGCTGGGACTAGCGGGGGCTACGAGCAGTACTTC. This encodes CASSQAGTSGGYEQYF.

V gene TRBV7-2 combines with J gene TRBJ2-3; no clear D. V was shortened by 0 bases and J by 1 base, with 5 bases between the two germline ends. Germline V gives CDR1 SGHTA, CDR2 FQGNSA. This CDR3 spans 14 amino acids. In DNA form, the CDR3 reads TGTGCCAGCAGCTTAGCGGTTCGCACAGATACGCAGTATTTT. It specifies CASSLAVRTDTQYF.

This chain links TRBV2 with TRBJ2-7; 10 bases are shared with TRBD1. The V gene end was trimmed by 8 bases and the J gene end by 4 bases; junction bases not matched to a gene: 8. Per the germline V gene, CDR1 is SNHLY and CDR2 is FYNNEI. The CDR3 is 14 residues long. This chain's CDR3 is CASVRDRGLYEQYF. The CDR3 DNA follows: TGTGCCAGCGTCCGGGACAGGGGCTTATACGAGCAGTACTTC.

V and J are TRBV6-1 and TRBJ2-5, with 8 bases identical to TRBD1. Germline V gives CDR1 MNHNS, CDR2 SASEGT. This CDR3 spans 15 amino acids. The junction had 7 bases not matched to a gene; V was cut back by 5 bases and J by 2 bases. The CDR3 loop is CASSKRGQGQETQYF. DNA for the CDR3: TGTGCCAGCAGTAAACGCGGACAGGGACAAGAGACCCAGTACTTC.